This entry lists 17 T cell receptor beta chains sequenced from one sample in a study of cytomegalovirus exposure and HLA in healthy donors. PCR used 60 Vbeta primers and 13 Jbeta primers. Method: immunoSEQ multiplex PCR; TCRdb's copy keeps in-frame clones and lacks some. In the table there are about 60,000 clones, more than 70% of which are singletons. Material for sequencing was PBMCs. All receptors derive from a man between 18 and 35 years old in good health and CMV-seronegative.

The rearrangement links TRBV10-3 to TRBJ2-1; 9 bases are shared with TRBD2. The trim removed 5 bases at V and 3 bases at J, leaving 5 bases unmatched. This CDR3 is 15 amino acids long. CDR1 and CDR2 (germline): ENHRY, SYGVKD. The CDR3 coding sequence is TGTGCCATCAGTTCTATAGCGGGGGTCTACAATGAGCAGTTCTTC. Its translation: CAISSIAGVYNEQFF.

The chain links TRBV9 to TRBJ1-4, with 7 positions matching TRBD1. CDR1 and CDR2 (germline): SGDLS, YYNGEE. This CDR3 comprises 15 residues. V was pared by 2 bases and J by 5 bases, with 6 bases of the junction left unmatched. The DNA for the CDR3 is TGTGCCAGCAGCGTTCGACAGGGATTGAATGAAAAACTGTTTTTT. Protein product: CASSVRQGLNEKLFF. Using reference TRBV9 and TRBJ1-4 for the parts outside the CDR3, the full variable domain is DSGVTQTPKHLITATGQRVTLRCSPRSGDLSVYWYQQSLDQGLQFLIQYYNGEERAKGNILERFSAQQFPDLHSELNLSSLELGDSALYFCASSVRQGLNEKLFFGSGTQLSVL.

V gene TRBV10-3 combines with J gene TRBJ1-2; 8 bases match TRBD1. The CDR3 is 16 amino acids. The germline V gene encodes CDR1 ENHRY and CDR2 SYGVKD. The V gene end was trimmed by 3 bases and the J gene end by 1 base; junction bases not matched to a gene: 7. The CDR3 coding sequence is TGTGCCATCAGTGAATATGACAGGGGCGATAACTATGGCTACACCTTC. It specifies CAISEYDRGDNYGYTF.

The chain employs TRBV6-1 and TRBJ1-4, with D possibly matching TRBD1 (5 bases). The germline V gene has CDR1 MNHNS and CDR2 SASEGT. The CDR3 loop spans 13 amino acids. Trimming removed 3 bases from V and 11 bases from J, with 13 bases in between. The CDR3: CASSEGLAGKLFF. CDR3 sequence (DNA): TGTGCCAGCAGTGAGGGACTGGCGGGGAAACTGTTTTTT.

The chain uses TRBV4-1 and TRBJ2-4; D uncertain. V lost 3 bases and J lost 6, with 27 bases in between. The CDR3 has 19 amino acids. Germline loops: CDR1 MGHRA, CDR2 YSYEKL. CDR3 in amino acids: CASSQMILPARIQPNIQYF. In DNA form, the CDR3 reads TGCGCCAGCAGCCAGATGATCCTCCCTGCGAGGATCCAACCAAACATTCAGTACTTC.

The chain carries TRBV25-1 and TRBJ1-1, with D perhaps TRBD1 (6 bases). With 3 bases removed from V and 4 bases from J, the gap between germline ends came to 9 bases. The germline gives CDR1 MGHDK, CDR2 SYGVNS. The CDR3 spans 13 residues. The CDR3 DNA follows: TGTGCCAGCAGTGAGGGGGCCGCCACTGAAGCTTTCTTT. As protein: CASSEGAATEAFF.

This rearrangement joins TRBV10-3 to TRBJ1-1, with D possibly matching TRBD1 (5 bases). V was pared by 3 bases and J by 3 bases, with 8 bases between. Germline CDR1 is ENHRY and CDR2 is SYGVKD. The CDR3 contains 13 residues. The CDR3 DNA reads as TGTGCCATCAGTGACCAGGGTTACACTGAAGCTTTCTTT. This translates into CAISDQGYTEAFF.

The V and J genes are TRBV2 and TRBJ2-2; TRBD2 might be the D (7 bases). This CDR3 comprises 15 residues. V was pared by 3 bases and J by 4 bases, with 12 bases between. Germline values: CDR1 SNHLY, CDR2 FYNNEI. CDR3 protein: CASSEGGRRTGELFF. The CDR3 DNA reads as TGTGCCAGCAGTGAGGGGGGGCGCCGCACCGGGGAGCTGTTTTTT.

V gene TRBV2 combines with J gene TRBJ2-7, with D tentatively TRBD1 (5 bases). From germline, CDR1 is SNHLY and CDR2 FYNNEI. V lost 7 bases to trimming and J lost 0 bases, with 7 bases between them. The CDR3 totals 12 residues. For the CDR3, the DNA is TGTGCCAGCACAGACAGCTCCTACGAGCAGTACTTC. This codes for CASTDSSYEQYF.

The V and J genes are TRBV9 and TRBJ2-2; D unclear. With 5 bases removed from V and 1 base from J, the gap between germline ends came to 3 bases. Looked up from germline, CDR1 is SGDLS and CDR2 is YYNGEE. The length of the CDR3 is 12 residues. The CDR3 protein is CASSQNTGELFF. Written as DNA, the CDR3 is TGTGCCAGCAGTCAGAACACCGGGGAGCTGTTTTTT.

The J gene is TRBJ1-1, the V gene TRBV5-1; tentative D call: TRBD1 (6 bases). Germline assignment: CDR1 SGHRS and CDR2 YFSETQ. The CDR3 extends over 14 amino acids. Trimming pared 4 bases from V and 1 base from J, leaving 11 bases between. As DNA, the CDR3 is TGCGCCAGCAGCAAGGACAGTTGGAACACTGAAGCTTTCTTT. This codes for CASSKDSWNTEAFF.

V gene TRBV5-1 combines with J gene TRBJ2-7; D gene ambiguous. The CDR3 consists of 14 residues. The germline CDR1 and CDR2 sequences are SGHRS and YFSETQ. Trimming left V 0 bases short and J 5 bases short, with 12 bases between. The CDR3 sequence: CASSLEAGPNEQYF. The CDR3 DNA follows: TGCGCCAGCAGCTTGGAAGCCGGTCCCAACGAGCAGTACTTC.

CDR3 sequence (DNA): TGTGCCAGCAGTTACCGGGACACCGGGGAGCTGTTTTTT. Its protein is CASSYRDTGELFF. This rearrangement joins TRBV6-5 to TRBJ2-2; the D is unclear. V was shortened by 2 bases and J by 3 bases, with 4 bases between the two germline ends. The CDR3 is 13 amino acids. CDR1 and CDR2 (germline): MNHEY, SVGAGI.

This chain uses TRBV7-2 with TRBJ2-1, with TRBD1 matching over 9 bases. V was pared by 4 bases and J by 4 bases, with 2 bases of the junction left unmatched. CDR3 length: 14 residues. Germline values: CDR1 SGHTA, CDR2 FQGNSA. This CDR3 reads CASSSTGGYNEQFF. As DNA, the CDR3 is TGTGCCAGCAGCTCGACAGGGGGATACAATGAGCAGTTCTTC.

The V and J genes are TRBV30 and TRBJ1-5; D call uncertain. The V and J ends lost 0 bases and 4 bases respectively, with 4 bases between them. The CDR3 totals 12 residues. CDR1 is GTSNPN, CDR2 SVGIG, per germline (reference sequence). For the CDR3, the DNA is TGTGCCTGGAGTGTACTTAATCAGCCCCAGCATTTT. Protein sequence: CAWSVLNQPQHF.

This clone came up a few times. The chain couples TRBV9 to TRBJ1-6; TRBD1 might be the D (6 bases). The germline gives CDR1 SGDLS, CDR2 YYNGEE. The V and J ends lost 3 bases and 13 bases respectively, with 11 bases between them. This CDR3 comprises 12 residues. CDR3 loop: CASSERGGPLHF. The CDR3 nucleotides are TGTGCCAGCAGCGAAAGGGGGGGGCCCCTCCACTTT.

The V and J genes are TRBV25-1 and TRBJ2-2; D is possibly TRBD1 (5 bases). Trimming cost V 0 bases and J 4 bases, with 6 bases left between them. The germline CDR1 and CDR2 sequences are MGHDK and SYGVNS. This CDR3 region has 14 residues. The chain's CDR3 is CASSEYRGTGELFF. DNA of the CDR3: TGTGCCAGCAGTGAATATAGGGGCACCGGGGAGCTGTTTTTT.